The rows below give T cell receptor beta chains drawn from one sample of a study of OX40 agonist ivuxolimab in advanced cancers. Profiling relied on immunoSEQ multiplex PCR, and the TCRdb table lists in-frame clones only, not all of them. The table records some 90,000 clones, roughly 84% of them present only once. Material: CD4+ or CD8+ T cells sorted from blood, obtained in a trial of the OX40 agonist ivuxolimab. The receptors were sampled from an adult with an advanced solid tumor such as melanoma, head and neck, liver or kidney cancer. Both conserved end residues are part of each CDR3. Fields, in order: clone size, J gene, CDR3 length, D gene, V gene, CDR3 DNA, CDR3 protein. D genes are given only for firm matches. Expanded clones are given a class, and other clones once, few, many or no size at all.

.	TRBJ2-1	13	.	TRBV5-6	TGTGCCAGCAGCTTGGGCCGGGCGGGCGCGCAGTTCTTC	CASSLGRAGAQFF
.	TRBJ2-7	11	.	TRBV30	TGTGCCTGGAGTGCCTCCTACGAGCAGTACTTC	CAWSASYEQYF
once	TRBJ1-2	16	TRBD1	TRBV23-1	TGCGCCAGCAGTCAGTCCCGGGACAGGGGACGATATGGCTACACCTTC	CASSQSRDRGRYGYTF
.	TRBJ1-1	16	.	TRBV29-1	TGCAGCGTTGAATTAATGGGCTTCGGGCTGAACACTGAAGCTTTCTTT	CSVELMGFGLNTEAFF
once	TRBJ1-3	16	.	TRBV9	TGTGCCAGCAGCTCCTCAGACTCACGCTCTGGAAACACCATATATTTT	CASSSSDSRSGNTIYF
.	TRBJ2-7	16	TRBD1	TRBV14	TGTGCCAGCAGCCAAGTCCCGGGACAGGGGGTCCACGAGCAGTACTTC	CASSQVPGQGVHEQYF
.	TRBJ2-3	15	.	TRBV7-2	TGTGCCAGCAGCTTAGGACTCCACCGCACAGATACGCAGTATTTT	CASSLGLHRTDTQYF
.	TRBJ1-1	14	.	TRBV4-3	TGCGCCAGCAGCCAAGATTTTACGGGCACTGAAGCTTTCTTT	CASSQDFTGTEAFF
.	TRBJ1-2	15	TRBD1	TRBV7-8	TGTGCCAGCAGCCCTTCTGGACAGGCGGTAGGGGGCTACACCTTC	CASSPSGQAVGGYTF
.	TRBJ1-2	16	TRBD1	TRBV6-5	TGTGCCAGCAGTTCCGTCGCCCGACAGGGAAACTATGGCTACACCTTC	CASSSVARQGNYGYTF
.	TRBJ2-7	11	.	TRBV30	TGTGCCTGGAACCAGGGGACCGAGCAGTACTTC	CAWNQGTEQYF
.	TRBJ1-1	13	.	TRBV2	TGTGCCAGCAGTGAACGGCAGAACACTGAAGCTTTCTTT	CASSERQNTEAFF
.	TRBJ1-4	13	.	TRBV6-6	TGTGCCAGCGGCCTTCCCAGGGTTGAAAAACTGTTTTTT	CASGLPRVEKLFF
.	TRBJ2-2	13	.	TRBV6-5	TGTGCCGGGCACAAACAGGGCTCAGGGGAGCTGTTTTTT	CAGHKQGSGELFF
.	TRBJ2-3	15	.	TRBV5-6	TGTGCCAGCAGCCCGCTGGACGGAGCCACAGATACGCAGTATTTT	CASSPLDGATDTQYF
.	TRBJ2-1	15	TRBD1	TRBV7-2	TGTGCCAGCAGCTTCCGGGACAGCGACTACAATGAGCAGTTCTTC	CASSFRDSDYNEQFF
.	TRBJ1-2	12	.	TRBV5-6	TGTGCCAGCAGCTCGGACGGAATGGGCTACACCTTC	CASSSDGMGYTF
.	TRBJ2-4	13	TRBD1	TRBV5-5	TGTGCCAGCAGCCTGGGGACAGGGCAGTTTCAGTACTTC	CASSLGTGQFQYF
.	TRBJ2-5	13	.	TRBV6-1	TGTGCCAGCAGTGATAGTGGGCGGGAGACCCAGTACTTC	CASSDSGRETQYF
.	TRBJ1-1	13	.	TRBV25-1	TGTGCCAGCAGCCCCGGGGGGAACACTGAAGCTTTCTTT	CASSPGGNTEAFF
.	TRBJ1-2	12	.	TRBV5-6	TGTGCCAGCAGCTCCGCCCTCGGCGGCTACACCTTC	CASSSALGGYTF
.	TRBJ1-4	16	TRBD1	TRBV5-4	TGTGCCAGCAGCACCCGGGACAGGGTGGCTAATGAAAAACTGTTTTTT	CASSTRDRVANEKLFF
.	TRBJ2-7	14	TRBD1	TRBV19	TGTGCCAGTAGTATTGAGGGGGCTACCTACGAGCAGTACTTC	CASSIEGATYEQYF
.	TRBJ2-7	13	.	TRBV18	TGTGCCAGCTCACCACTTAAGTCCTACGAGCAGTACTTC	CASSPLKSYEQYF
.	TRBJ2-7	14	TRBD2	TRBV27	TGTGCCAGCAGTTTAGAACGGGGGGCCTACGAGCAGTACTTC	CASSLERGAYEQYF
.	TRBJ1-3	14	TRBD1	TRBV5-1	TGCGCCAGCAGCTTGGGACAGGGTGTAAACACCATATATTTT	CASSLGQGVNTIYF
.	TRBJ2-5	17	.	TRBV10-2	TGCGCCAGCAGTGAGTCTCTCTCTGGCTATACGCAAGAGACCCAGTACTTC	CASSESLSGYTQETQYF
.	TRBJ2-5	15	TRBD2	TRBV7-9	TGTGCCAGCAGACCTTATAGCGGGGGGGAGGAGACCCAGTACTTC	CASRPYSGGEETQYF
.	TRBJ1-5	16	.	TRBV7-6	TGTGCCAGCTCCCGTGGGGTAGGCGGTAGCAATCAGCCCCAGCATTTT	CASSRGVGGSNQPQHF
.	TRBJ1-1	14	.	TRBV6-6	TGTGCCAGCAGTTACTGGGGCATGAACACTGAAGCTTTCTTT	CASSYWGMNTEAFF
.	TRBJ2-7	15	.	TRBV18	TGTGCCAGCTCACCGGACAGGAGGGTCGCCTACGAGCAGTACTTC	CASSPDRRVAYEQYF
.	TRBJ1-5	18	TRBD1	TRBV5-4	TGTGCCAGCAGCTCCGGGACAGGTGGGTTCTTTGGCAATCAGCCCCAGCATTTT	CASSSGTGGFFGNQPQHF
.	TRBJ2-7	17	TRBD1	TRBV7-9	TGTGCCACCGCCCAGATTAAGCACCGGGACAGGGAGTACGAGCAGTACTTC	CATAQIKHRDREYEQYF
.	TRBJ2-1	17	.	TRBV4-3	TGCGCCAGCAGCCAAGTGGAGGGAGCTCAGGCCTACAATGAGCAGTTCTTC	CASSQVEGAQAYNEQFF
.	TRBJ2-3	15	TRBD1	TRBV6-5	TGTGCCAGCAGTCTCGCGGACAGGCAGAGAAATACGCAGTATTTT	CASSLADRQRNTQYF
.	TRBJ2-7	15	TRBD2	TRBV6-6	TGTGCCAGCAGTTACTCGACTAGCGGGAGCTACGAGCAGTACTTC	CASSYSTSGSYEQYF
once	TRBJ2-5	14	.	TRBV5-4	TGTGCCAGCAGCTCACCGGTGGGGATAGAGACCCAGTACTTC	CASSSPVGIETQYF
.	TRBJ1-3	14	.	TRBV5-1	TGCGCCAGCAGCTTGGCCGGGTACGGAAACACCATATATTTT	CASSLAGYGNTIYF
.	TRBJ2-3	15	TRBD2	TRBV5-1	TGCGCCAGCAGCCCGACTAGCGGGCGCACAGATACGCAGTATTTT	CASSPTSGRTDTQYF
.	TRBJ2-7	16	.	TRBV13	TGTGCCAGCAGCTTAGGCCGAGGGCAGGGTTTCGACGAGCAGTACTTC	CASSLGRGQGFDEQYF
.	TRBJ2-1	13	.	TRBV6-1	TGTGCCAGCAGTGAAGTAGGGGCCCATGAGCAGTTCTTC	CASSEVGAHEQFF
.	TRBJ2-3	14	.	TRBV11-2	TGTGCCAGCAGCCAAGAAGGACTCACAGATACGCAGTATTTT	CASSQEGLTDTQYF
.	TRBJ2-7	15	TRBD2	TRBV19	TGTGCCAGTAGTCCACGAGAGCGGGGCTCCTACGAGCAGTACTTC	CASSPRERGSYEQYF
once	TRBJ2-5	13	.	TRBV4-2	TGTGCCAGCAGCCAGGTGACTAGGGAGACCCAGTACTTC	CASSQVTRETQYF
few	TRBJ1-2	12	.	TRBV2	TGTGCCAGCAGAGAGGACAGCTATGGCTACACCTTC	CASREDSYGYTF
.	TRBJ1-4	15	.	TRBV28	TGTGCCAGCAGTTTACAAGGACAGCCTAATGAAAAACTGTTTTTT	CASSLQGQPNEKLFF
once	TRBJ1-1	13	.	TRBV27	TGTGCCAGCAGTTTCGGGAGAGGGACTGAAGCTTTCTTT	CASSFGRGTEAFF
.	TRBJ1-5	15	TRBD1	TRBV18	TGTGCCAGCTCAGTCGGACAGGGATCTGTTCAGCCCCAGCATTTT	CASSVGQGSVQPQHF
.	TRBJ1-6	14	TRBD1	TRBV25-1	TGTGCCAGCAGGCCGACAGGGGAGAGTTCACCCCTCCACTTT	CASRPTGESSPLHF
.	TRBJ1-2	15	.	TRBV10-1	TGCGCCAGCAGCCCTGAAAGCCAGATTAACTATGGCTACACCTTC	CASSPESQINYGYTF
.	TRBJ2-7	13	.	TRBV5-1	TGCGCCAGCCAAGGGGGGGACTTCTACGAGCAGTACTTC	CASQGGDFYEQYF
.	TRBJ1-5	14	.	TRBV6-5	TGTGCCAGCAACTTCCGACAGGGCAATCAGCCCCAGCATTTT	CASNFRQGNQPQHF
.	TRBJ1-3	16	TRBD1	TRBV15	TGTGCCACCAGCAGAGCACGACAGGGGCCAGGAAACACCATATATTTT	CATSRARQGPGNTIYF
.	TRBJ2-5	14	TRBD2	TRBV29-1	TGCAGCGTTGTCTCTGCGGGGGGACGCGAGACCCAGTACTTC	CSVVSAGGRETQYF
.	TRBJ2-7	15	.	TRBV27	TGTGCCAGCAGCCCCGCCAGGATTTCACCCTACGAGCAGTACTTC	CASSPARISPYEQYF